The clone carrying this TCR beta chain was detected a few times. This sample is part of a study of regulatory dendritic cells for organ transplantation. The germline V gene encodes CDR1 SGHAT and CDR2 FQNNGV. This CDR3 is built from 13 residues. The V gene end was trimmed by 10 bases and the J gene end by 10 bases; junction bases not matched to a gene: 5. Libraries were prepared by immunoSEQ multiplex PCR; TCRdb keeps only in-frame clonotypes and omits some of them. This sample has about 10,000 clones; around 66% occur once, and the top ten carry 15% to 20%. The rearrangement joins TRBV11-2 to TRBJ2-1; TRBD2 agrees at 15 bases. Sequenced input: memory CD8+ T cells from blood. As to subset: CD45RO+ memory T cells. This receptor was taken from a human donor in good health. CDR3 DNA: TGTGCCACCGGACTAGCGGGAGGGCCCGAGCAGTTCTTC. Translated: CATGLAGGPEQFF.